Listed below are T cell receptor beta chains from one sample, sequenced in a study of T-cell memory formation after mild COVID-19. Using its own MiXCR run on the 5' RACE reads, TCRdb lists one record per CDR3 protein. The sample shows 300,000 to 400,000 distinct CDR3 sequences, about an eighth of them seen only once. Sequencing was carried out using PBMCs or a T cell subset sorted from them (not recorded which). These receptors originate from a man younger than 35 who had mild COVID-19 (a few samples of this study predate the infection). Cell type and time point are not known. Each CDR3 is given with its conserved first and last residue. The D gene is left open where the match is weak. For some rows the clone size is stated as once, few or many, or as a class when expanded; others skip it.

TGTGCCAGCAGCCATCGGGACTATGGCTACACCTTC	CASSHRDYGYTF	TRBV13	many	TRBJ1-2	-	12
TGTGCCAGCAGCCTACAAGGGACAGGGACCTACAATGAGCAGTTCTTC	CASSLQGTGTYNEQFF	TRBV7-3	few	TRBJ2-1	TRBD1	16
TGTGCCAGCAGTTTCATAGCGGGTGGGTACAATGAGCAGTTCTTC	CASSFIAGGYNEQFF	TRBV12-3/TRBV12-4	-	TRBJ2-1	TRBD2	15
TGCGCCAGCAGCCCGGGACTAGCGGGAGTCTCCTACAATGAGCAGTTCTTC	CASSPGLAGVSYNEQFF	TRBV5-1	few	TRBJ2-1	TRBD2	17
TGTGCCAGCAGATTGAGGCCCAATGAGCAGTTCTTC	CASRLRPNEQFF	TRBV27	-	TRBJ2-1	-	12
TGTGCCAGCAGCCAAGCATTACGGCGGGGGGGCCAGAGCGCCTACGAGCAGTACTTC	CASSQALRRGGQSAYEQYF	TRBV4-2	few	TRBJ2-7	TRBD2	19
TGTGCCAGCAGCCCAGGGCGGGGGAGCGGGCCGCGAACCGGGGAGCTGTTTTTT	CASSPGRGSGPRTGELFF	TRBV11-2	-	TRBJ2-2	TRBD2	18
TGCAGTGCTAGAAGGTTCGGGGAGAACACTGAAGCTTTCTTT	CSARRFGENTEAFF	TRBV20-1	-	TRBJ1-1	-	14
TGCGCCAGCAGCCAAGGGTGGGCAGGAGATCAGCCCCAGCATTTT	CASSQGWAGDQPQHF	TRBV4-3	few	TRBJ1-5	-	15
TGCAGTGCTAGAGACCATGGGACAGATTTTATCTATGGCTACACCTTC	CSARDHGTDFIYGYTF	TRBV20-1	-	TRBJ1-2	TRBD1	16
TGCGCCAGCAGTAGCCAGGGCCCTGGGGCCAACGTCCTGACTTTC	CASSSQGPGANVLTF	TRBV5-1	many	TRBJ2-6	-	15
TGTGCCAGCAGCGTCCGGGACGCCCCAGAGACCCAGTACTTC	CASSVRDAPETQYF	TRBV9	-	TRBJ2-5	-	14
TGTGCCAGCAGCTCGGGACAGGGCAACTATGGCTACACCTTC	CASSSGQGNYGYTF	TRBV7-9	many	TRBJ1-2	TRBD1	14
TGTGCCAGCAGTTTAGCAGGGCTTCAGCCCCAGCATTTT	CASSLAGLQPQHF	TRBV12-3/TRBV12-4	many	TRBJ1-5	-	13
TGTGCTAGTGGTTTCAACCAAGAGACCCAGTACTTC	CASGFNQETQYF	TRBV12-5	-	TRBJ2-5	-	12
TGCAGTGCTAGTGAGACAGTGTATGGCTACACCTTC	CSASETVYGYTF	TRBV20-1	few	TRBJ1-2	-	12
TGTGCCAGCAGCCCAATCGACAGGGCGGGCAACTATGGCTACACCTTC	CASSPIDRAGNYGYTF	TRBV11-2	few	TRBJ1-2	TRBD1	16
TGTGCCAGCACCTGGACAGGGCGGCCCGGGGAGCTGTTTTTT	CASTWTGRPGELFF	TRBV12-3/TRBV12-4	many	TRBJ2-2	TRBD1	14
TGTGCCAGCAGCTTAGAATGGCGGGGGGTTCGCGAGACCCAGTACTTC	CASSLEWRGVRETQYF	TRBV7-2	-	TRBJ2-5	TRBD2	16
TGCAGTGCTAGAAGGGCGGGCCCTGGGACCGGGGAGCTGTTTTTT	CSARRAGPGTGELFF	TRBV20-1	-	TRBJ2-2	-	15
TGTGCCAGCAGTTACTCGAGAATGGTCTCTGGAAACACCATATATTTT	CASSYSRMVSGNTIYF	TRBV6-5	few	TRBJ1-3	-	16
TGCAGTGCTAGAATGGAGACCCAGTACTTC	CSARMETQYF	TRBV20-1	-	TRBJ2-5	-	10
TGTGCCAGCAGTTCCGCTGGTCTCTATGGCTACACCTTC	CASSSAGLYGYTF	TRBV27	-	TRBJ1-2	-	13
TGCGCCAGCAGCGCCGGGACTGCAGCCACAGATACGCAGTATTTT	CASSAGTAATDTQYF	TRBV5-1	many	TRBJ2-3	-	15
TGTGCCAGCAGGTCCAGGATCTCTGGAAACACCATATATTTT	CASRSRISGNTIYF	TRBV7-2	few	TRBJ1-3	-	14
TGTGCCAGCAGCGCCGAGCTAGGGCGGCCCCAGCATTTT	CASSAELGRPQHF	TRBV7-2	-	TRBJ1-5	-	13
TGTGCCAGCAGCAGATCATGGGAGCCGGATGGCTACACCTTC	CASSRSWEPDGYTF	TRBV5-5	few	TRBJ1-2	-	14
TGTGCCAGCAGTTTAATGAGGACGGGCTATGGCTACACCTTC	CASSLMRTGYGYTF	TRBV12-3/TRBV12-4	-	TRBJ1-2	-	14
TGTGCCGTCGGCAGGGATTATAGCAATCAGCCCCAGCATTTT	CAVGRDYSNQPQHF	TRBV19	once	TRBJ1-5	-	14
TGTGCCAGCAGATCTGACAGAACTACGCAGTATTTT	CASRSDRTTQYF	TRBV5-6	many	TRBJ2-3	-	12
TGTGCCAGCAGCCCAACAGGGGCCCCCACGTACGAGCAGTACTTC	CASSPTGAPTYEQYF	TRBV7-9	-	TRBJ2-7	TRBD1	15
TGCGCCAGCAGCGAGGGGACGGGCACAGATACGCAGTATTTT	CASSEGTGTDTQYF	TRBV5-1	-	TRBJ2-3	-	14
TGCGCCAGCAGCTTCGACAGGATGAACACTGAAGCTTTCTTT	CASSFDRMNTEAFF	TRBV5-1	-	TRBJ1-1	-	14
TGCAGCGTTGGGTACGAAGGTTCACCCCTCCACTTT	CSVGYEGSPLHF	TRBV29-1	-	TRBJ1-6	-	12
TGTGCCAGCAGCGCCCGGGACGGGGAGCTGTTTTTT	CASSARDGELFF	TRBV7-8	-	TRBJ2-2	-	12
TGTGCCAGCAGCTTGGATGTTGGGTGGGAGACCCAGTACTTC	CASSLDVGWETQYF	TRBV5-6	many	TRBJ2-5	-	14